This T cell receptor beta chain was sequenced in a study of blood T cell repertoires in COVID-19. Profiling relied on immunoSEQ multiplex PCR, and the TCRdb table lists in-frame clones only, not all of them. The sample shows roughly 200,000 clones, 75% to 85% of them seen only once. The CDR3 is made up of 13 amino acids. Germline lookup yields CDR1 GTSNPN and CDR2 SVGIG (reference sequence). V lost 0 bases and J lost 6, with 10 bases in between. The rearrangement links TRBV30 to TRBJ2-3, with D unresolved. Sequencing input: peripheral blood. The sequence derives from a woman aged 40-49 years with COVID-19, enrolled during active disease. The CDR3 nucleotides read TGTGCCTGGAGTGTACCTGGGCCCGATACGCAGTATTTT. Translation: CAWSVPGPDTQYF.